These T cell receptor beta chains were read from a single sample in a study of Tregs in tolerant kidney transplant recipients. Sequenced by immunoSEQ multiplex PCR; TCRdb stores in-frame clones only, minus some. Found here are about 64,000 clones, 95% to 98% of them singletons; the top ten hold 0.34%. Source: Tregs from blood, taken before the transplant. These receptors were taken from a human donor who received a combined kidney and bone marrow transplant. Both conserved end residues are trimmed from each CDR3. D genes are given only for firm matches.

D: -
V: TRBV19
CDR3: ASRRERPNYGYT

D: -
V: TRBV29-1
CDR3: SVEVPQGYNEQF

D: -
V: TRBV11-2
CDR3: ASSPGGNYGYT

D: TRBD1
V: TRBV19
CDR3: ASSFRQGGAEAF

D: -
V: TRBV4-2
CDR3: ASSQDPRGNPKRTEAF

D: -
V: TRBV6-6
CDR3: ASSYQGTSGAQY

D: TRBD1
V: TRBV18
CDR3: ASSRNMDRANTQY

D: -
V: TRBV11-3
CDR3: ASSRRGGGGPGGTQY

D: TRBD2
V: TRBV5-1
CDR3: ASSLDLAGYNEQF

D: -
V: TRBV20-1
CDR3: SSGSGNIQY

D: -
V: TRBV7-2
CDR3: ASRRQAPYGYT

D: TRBD1
V: TRBV10-2
CDR3: ASSNRGIVSWTEAF

D: TRBD1
V: TRBV7-3
CDR3: ASSLNRGGSEQF

D: -
V: TRBV7-3
CDR3: ASSLGVSGNGYT

D: -
V: TRBV5-5
CDR3: ASSREQPISGNTIY

D: TRBD1
V: TRBV6-1
CDR3: ASSRTGGEAF

D: -
V: TRBV4-2
CDR3: ASSREQGRNREQY

D: -
V: TRBV7-2
CDR3: ASTSGGTKGSQPQH

D: -
V: TRBV6-5
CDR3: ASSYSGHGEKLF

D: -
V: TRBV5-8
CDR3: ASSGDSTTGELF

D: TRBD1
V: TRBV7-2
CDR3: ASSFNRGPYEQY

D: -
V: TRBV29-1
CDR3: SVVGYLGESVYGYT

D: TRBD1
V: TRBV6-9
CDR3: ASRDRAKGYEQY

D: -
V: TRBV5-1
CDR3: ASSLGGTSTDTQY

D: TRBD2
V: TRBV9
CDR3: ASSVKKREGLRADTQY

D: TRBD1
V: TRBV19
CDR3: ASSITRDRGNQPQH

D: TRBD2
V: TRBV30
CDR3: AWSAGRVGDTQY

D: TRBD2
V: TRBV5-1
CDR3: ASSTGRNARTDTQY

D: -
V: TRBV5-1
CDR3: ASSLASAGFNYEQY

D: TRBD1
V: TRBV12-5
CDR3: ASGLGDRGGYT

D: -
V: TRBV25-1
CDR3: ASSDTQGIHTEAF

D: TRBD1
V: TRBV15
CDR3: ATSTGGRETQY

D: TRBD1
V: TRBV7-9
CDR3: ASTVRQGTTITEAF

D: TRBD2
V: TRBV23-1
CDR3: ASGGLAGEVRETQY

D: -
V: TRBV14
CDR3: ASSQYQNTDTQY

D: -
V: TRBV30
CDR3: AWRAPSNEKLF

D: TRBD1
V: TRBV30
CDR3: AWRRDRPQETQY